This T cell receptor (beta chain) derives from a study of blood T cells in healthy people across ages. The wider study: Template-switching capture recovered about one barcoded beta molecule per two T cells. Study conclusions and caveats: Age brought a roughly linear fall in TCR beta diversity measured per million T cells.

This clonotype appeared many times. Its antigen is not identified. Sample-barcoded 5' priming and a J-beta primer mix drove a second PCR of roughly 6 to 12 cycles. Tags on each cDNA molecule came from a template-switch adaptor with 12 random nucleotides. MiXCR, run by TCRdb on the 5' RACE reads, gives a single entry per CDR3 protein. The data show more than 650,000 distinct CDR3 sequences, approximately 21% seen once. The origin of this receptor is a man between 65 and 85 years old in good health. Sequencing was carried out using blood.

Written as DNA, the CDR3 is TGTGCCAGCAGTTCGGTAGAGAACACTGAAGCTTTCTTT. Its translation: CASSSVENTEAFF. J is TRBJ1-1 and V is TRBV6-6, with no clear D. In germline, CDR1 is MNHNY, CDR2 SVGAGI (reference sequence). CDR3 size: 13 residues. Trimming left V 4 bases short and J 1 base short, with 7 bases between.